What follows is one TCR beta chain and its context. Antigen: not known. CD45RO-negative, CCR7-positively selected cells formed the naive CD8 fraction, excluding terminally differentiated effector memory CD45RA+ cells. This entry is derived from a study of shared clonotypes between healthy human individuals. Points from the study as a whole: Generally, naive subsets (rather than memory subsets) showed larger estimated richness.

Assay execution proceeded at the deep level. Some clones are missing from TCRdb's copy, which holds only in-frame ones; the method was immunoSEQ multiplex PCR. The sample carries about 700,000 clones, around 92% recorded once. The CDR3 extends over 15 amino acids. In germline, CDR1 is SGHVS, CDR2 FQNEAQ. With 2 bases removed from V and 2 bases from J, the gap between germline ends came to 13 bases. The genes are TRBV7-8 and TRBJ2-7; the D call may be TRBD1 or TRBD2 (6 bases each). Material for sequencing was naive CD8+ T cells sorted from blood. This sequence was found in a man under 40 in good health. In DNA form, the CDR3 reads TGTGCCAGCAGCTTATCCCGGGGGCCAACCTACGAGCAGTACTTC. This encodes CASSLSRGPTYEQYF.